This T cell receptor (beta chain) was found in a study of blood T cells in healthy people across ages. General study points: CMV status of donors was not determined, possibly confounding expanded clonotype changes. Diversity figures based on one million T cells were deemed too low.

The CDR3 length is 19 residues. CDR1 and CDR2 (germline): MGHRA, YSYEKL. V trimming: 0 bases; J trimming: 0 bases; junction bases outside the gene matches: 10. Primed by a sample-barcoded 5' primer and a J-beta primer mix, a second PCR proceeded for roughly 7 to 12 cycles. Template switching added a 12-random-nucleotide identifier to every cDNA molecule. TCRdb redid the calling of the 5' RACE reads with MiXCR, one entry per CDR3 protein. The table includes hundreds of thousands of distinct CDR3 sequences, around 41% detected once. This clonotype has more than one count but fewer than ten. The antigen remains undetermined.

The V call is TRBV4-1, the J call TRBJ2-1; 8 bases align to TRBD2. Input material: blood. This clonotype was obtained from a man older than 75 in good health. This CDR3 is CASSQDPAGASSSYNEQFF. The DNA of the CDR3 is TGCGCCAGCAGCCAAGACCCAGCGGGGGCCTCAAGCTCCTACAATGAGCAGTTCTTC.